Listed below are T cell receptor beta chains from one sample, sequenced in a study of monozygotic twins with cystic fibrosis. Here immunoSEQ multiplex PCR was the method, and the copy in TCRdb shows in-frame clones only, minus some. Here the sample spans about 7,500 clones, around 94% being singletons. Input material: blood. These receptors were taken from a boy younger than 10 with cystic fibrosis. The CDR3 runs from the conserved cysteine through the conserved F or W. Fields, in order: CDR3 length, V gene, J gene, clone size, D gene, CDR3 protein, CDR3 DNA. D genes are given only for firm matches. The size of a clone is reported for some rows only, either as once, few or many, or as a class for expanded clones.

CDR3 length: 16; V gene: TRBV9; J gene: TRBJ2-7; clone size: NA; D gene: TRBD1; CDR3 protein: CASSRLGDSPSYEQYF; CDR3 DNA: TGTGCCAGCAGCCGCCTGGGGGACAGTCCTTCCTACGAGCAGTACTTC
CDR3 length: 16; V gene: TRBV7-9; J gene: TRBJ1-4; clone size: NA; D gene: NA; CDR3 protein: CASSLVLVVGNEKLFF; CDR3 DNA: TGTGCCAGCAGCTTAGTCCTAGTGGTTGGTAATGAAAAACTGTTTTTT
CDR3 length: 14; V gene: TRBV6-5; J gene: TRBJ2-7; clone size: NA; D gene: NA; CDR3 protein: CASSGPGDTYEQYF; CDR3 DNA: TGTGCCAGCAGTGGCCCGGGGGACACCTACGAGCAGTACTTC
CDR3 length: 15; V gene: TRBV4-1; J gene: TRBJ2-5; clone size: NA; D gene: TRBD2; CDR3 protein: CASAGVGGEGETQYF; CDR3 DNA: TGCGCCAGCGCCGGGGTTGGCGGGGAGGGAGAGACCCAGTACTTC
CDR3 length: 16; V gene: TRBV15; J gene: TRBJ2-3; clone size: NA; D gene: TRBD1; CDR3 protein: CATSRDMGQRADTQYF; CDR3 DNA: TGTGCCACCAGCAGAGATATGGGACAGAGAGCAGATACGCAGTATTTT
CDR3 length: 16; V gene: TRBV14; J gene: TRBJ2-5; clone size: NA; D gene: NA; CDR3 protein: CASSPPRAGPQETQYF; CDR3 DNA: TGTGCCAGCAGCCCCCCTCGGGCAGGACCTCAAGAGACCCAGTACTTC
CDR3 length: 16; V gene: TRBV6-1; J gene: TRBJ2-3; clone size: NA; D gene: TRBD2; CDR3 protein: CASSEEGTRGADTQYF; CDR3 DNA: TGTGCCAGCAGTGAAGAGGGGACCCGGGGGGCAGATACGCAGTATTTT
CDR3 length: 15; V gene: TRBV6-1; J gene: TRBJ2-3; clone size: once; D gene: NA; CDR3 protein: CASSVQVTSTDTQYF; CDR3 DNA: TGTGCCAGCAGTGTTCAGGTTACCTCCACAGATACGCAGTATTTT
CDR3 length: 17; V gene: TRBV7-8; J gene: TRBJ1-2; clone size: NA; D gene: NA; CDR3 protein: CASSLIRRGRAGYGYTF; CDR3 DNA: TGTGCCAGCAGCTTAATCCGACGGGGGCGAGCTGGCTATGGCTACACCTTC
CDR3 length: 14; V gene: TRBV7-9; J gene: TRBJ2-7; clone size: NA; D gene: NA; CDR3 protein: CASSLERTAYEQYF; CDR3 DNA: TGTGCCAGCAGCTTAGAGCGGACAGCCTACGAGCAGTACTTC
CDR3 length: 13; V gene: TRBV5-1; J gene: TRBJ1-1; clone size: NA; D gene: NA; CDR3 protein: CASSRLPNTEAFF; CDR3 DNA: TGCGCCAGCAGCCGACTACCGAACACTGAAGCTTTCTTT
CDR3 length: 14; V gene: TRBV25-1; J gene: TRBJ2-1; clone size: NA; D gene: NA; CDR3 protein: CASSERDSYNEQFF; CDR3 DNA: TGTGCCAGCAGTGAGCGGGACAGCTACAATGAGCAGTTCTTC
CDR3 length: 13; V gene: TRBV2; J gene: TRBJ2-1; clone size: NA; D gene: NA; CDR3 protein: CASSDAPRDEQFF; CDR3 DNA: TGTGCCAGCAGTGACGCCCCCCGGGATGAGCAGTTCTTC
CDR3 length: 11; V gene: TRBV20-1; J gene: TRBJ1-1; clone size: NA; D gene: NA; CDR3 protein: CRGAGRAEAFF; CDR3 DNA: TGTCGAGGGGCGGGGCGTGCTGAAGCTTTCTTT
CDR3 length: 15; V gene: TRBV19; J gene: TRBJ2-7; clone size: NA; D gene: TRBD1; CDR3 protein: CASSSGGQGFYEQYF; CDR3 DNA: TGTGCCAGTAGTTCCGGGGGACAGGGGTTCTACGAGCAGTACTTC
CDR3 length: 13; V gene: TRBV11-2; J gene: TRBJ2-1; clone size: NA; D gene: TRBD1; CDR3 protein: CASSLDRGLEQFF; CDR3 DNA: TGTGCCAGCAGCCTGGACAGGGGGCTTGAGCAGTTCTTC
CDR3 length: 13; V gene: TRBV5-1; J gene: TRBJ2-3; clone size: NA; D gene: NA; CDR3 protein: CASSWGGTDTQYF; CDR3 DNA: TGCGCCAGCAGCTGGGGGGGCACAGATACGCAGTATTTT
CDR3 length: 16; V gene: TRBV4-1; J gene: TRBJ2-7; clone size: NA; D gene: NA; CDR3 protein: CASSQDSGLPPYEQYF; CDR3 DNA: TGCGCCAGCAGCCAAGATTCAGGCCTACCGCCCTACGAGCAGTACTTC
CDR3 length: 15; V gene: TRBV5-1; J gene: TRBJ1-2; clone size: NA; D gene: NA; CDR3 protein: CASSLVAGPPVGYTF; CDR3 DNA: TGCGCCAGCAGCTTGGTGGCAGGGCCCCCTGTAGGTTACACCTTC
CDR3 length: 14; V gene: TRBV6-5; J gene: TRBJ1-3; clone size: NA; D gene: NA; CDR3 protein: CASRLNRVGNTIYF; CDR3 DNA: TGTGCCAGCAGGTTGAACAGGGTTGGAAACACCATATATTTT
CDR3 length: 17; V gene: TRBV5-8; J gene: TRBJ1-1; clone size: NA; D gene: NA; CDR3 protein: CASSGTSGQRLNTEAFF; CDR3 DNA: TGTGCCAGCAGCGGGACCTCCGGACAGAGATTGAACACTGAAGCTTTCTTT
CDR3 length: 15; V gene: TRBV7-8; J gene: TRBJ2-5; clone size: NA; D gene: TRBD2; CDR3 protein: CASSQLSGGGGTQYF; CDR3 DNA: TGTGCCAGCAGCCAGCTCAGCGGGGGAGGAGGGACCCAGTACTTC
CDR3 length: 14; V gene: TRBV7-8; J gene: TRBJ2-7; clone size: NA; D gene: NA; CDR3 protein: CASSFGGSYYEQYF; CDR3 DNA: TGTGCCAGCAGCTTTGGGGGTTCCTACTACGAGCAGTACTTC
CDR3 length: 16; V gene: TRBV6-6; J gene: TRBJ1-3; clone size: NA; D gene: TRBD1; CDR3 protein: CASSILGTGNGNTIYF; CDR3 DNA: TGTGCCAGCAGTATTCTCGGGACAGGGAATGGAAACACCATATATTTT
CDR3 length: 15; V gene: TRBV14; J gene: TRBJ2-7; clone size: once; D gene: NA; CDR3 protein: CASSLPGLGVDEQYF; CDR3 DNA: TGTGCCAGCAGCCTACCGGGACTGGGCGTGGACGAGCAGTACTTC
CDR3 length: 14; V gene: TRBV5-1; J gene: TRBJ2-7; clone size: NA; D gene: NA; CDR3 protein: CASSFTGNSYEQYF; CDR3 DNA: TGCGCCAGCAGCTTCACAGGGAATAGCTACGAGCAGTACTTC
CDR3 length: 14; V gene: TRBV7-2; J gene: TRBJ2-7; clone size: NA; D gene: TRBD1; CDR3 protein: CASRATGGPYEQYF; CDR3 DNA: TGTGCCAGCAGAGCGACAGGGGGGCCCTACGAGCAGTACTTC
CDR3 length: 14; V gene: TRBV5-1; J gene: TRBJ2-5; clone size: NA; D gene: NA; CDR3 protein: CASSLGRTQETQYF; CDR3 DNA: TGCGCCAGCAGCTTGGGGAGAACGCAAGAGACCCAGTACTTC
CDR3 length: 15; V gene: TRBV7-9; J gene: TRBJ1-6; clone size: NA; D gene: NA; CDR3 protein: CASSLAGDYNSPLHF; CDR3 DNA: TGTGCCAGCAGCTTAGCCGGGGATTATAATTCACCCCTCCACTTT
CDR3 length: 16; V gene: TRBV10-3; J gene: TRBJ1-5; clone size: once; D gene: NA; CDR3 protein: CAISVAGPGGNQPQHF; CDR3 DNA: TGTGCCATCAGTGTGGCCGGGCCGGGTGGTAATCAGCCCCAGCATTTT
CDR3 length: 13; V gene: TRBV5-1; J gene: TRBJ1-1; clone size: NA; D gene: TRBD1; CDR3 protein: CASSRQGDTEAFF; CDR3 DNA: TGCGCCAGCAGCAGACAGGGGGACACTGAAGCTTTCTTT
CDR3 length: 15; V gene: TRBV5-1; J gene: TRBJ1-3; clone size: once; D gene: TRBD1; CDR3 protein: CASSQDRGSGNTIYF; CDR3 DNA: TGCGCCAGCAGCCAGGACAGGGGGTCCGGAAACACCATATATTTT
CDR3 length: 14; V gene: TRBV7-9; J gene: TRBJ1-1; clone size: NA; D gene: TRBD1; CDR3 protein: CASSTQGAYTEAFF; CDR3 DNA: TGTGCCAGCAGCACACAGGGGGCGTACACTGAAGCTTTCTTT
CDR3 length: 16; V gene: TRBV12-5; J gene: TRBJ2-2; clone size: once; D gene: NA; CDR3 protein: CASGLVPAGGTGELFF; CDR3 DNA: TGTGCTAGTGGTTTGGTGCCGGCAGGGGGGACCGGGGAGCTGTTTTTT
CDR3 length: 16; V gene: TRBV5-1; J gene: TRBJ2-1; clone size: once; D gene: TRBD2; CDR3 protein: CASSPRAGGPNNEQFF; CDR3 DNA: TGCGCCAGCAGCCCGCGGGCGGGGGGGCCCAACAATGAGCAGTTCTTC
CDR3 length: 15; V gene: TRBV11-3; J gene: TRBJ2-5; clone size: NA; D gene: TRBD1; CDR3 protein: CASSLGGTGQETQYF; CDR3 DNA: TGTGCCAGCAGCTTAGGAGGGACAGGGCAAGAGACCCAGTACTTC
CDR3 length: 18; V gene: TRBV7-2; J gene: TRBJ1-6; clone size: NA; D gene: TRBD1; CDR3 protein: CASSSSPRLRGRNSPLHF; CDR3 DNA: TGTGCCAGCAGCTCCTCCCCTCGACTCAGGGGGAGAAATTCACCCCTCCACTTT
CDR3 length: 15; V gene: TRBV5-5; J gene: TRBJ2-2; clone size: NA; D gene: TRBD1; CDR3 protein: CASSLGQGITGELFF; CDR3 DNA: TGTGCCAGCAGCTTGGGACAGGGGATAACCGGGGAGCTGTTTTTT
CDR3 length: 12; V gene: TRBV7-3; J gene: TRBJ1-1; clone size: NA; D gene: NA; CDR3 protein: CASSSENTEAFF; CDR3 DNA: TGTGCCAGCAGTTCAGAGAACACTGAAGCCTTCTTT
CDR3 length: 15; V gene: TRBV19; J gene: TRBJ1-3; clone size: NA; D gene: TRBD1; CDR3 protein: CASSTLGQGRNTIYF; CDR3 DNA: TGTGCCAGTAGTACCCTTGGACAGGGTCGGAACACCATATATTTT
CDR3 length: 11; V gene: TRBV20-1; J gene: TRBJ1-1; clone size: NA; D gene: NA; CDR3 protein: CSATKDTRAFF; CDR3 DNA: TGCAGTGCCACCAAAGACACCAGAGCTTTCTTT
CDR3 length: 16; V gene: TRBV7-6; J gene: TRBJ2-3; clone size: NA; D gene: NA; CDR3 protein: CASSLAAGLSTDTQYF; CDR3 DNA: TGTGCCAGCAGCTTAGCCGCGGGACTTAGCACAGATACGCAGTATTTT